This T cell receptor (beta chain) derives from a study of blood T cell repertoires in COVID-19. Across the whole study: COVID-19 samples, acute and convalescent, were from the United States, Italy and Spain. T cells, B-cell-depleted T cells, or PBMCs supplied cDNA or gDNA.

Per germline, CDR1 WSHSY and CDR2 SAAADI. V gave up 1 base and J gave up 13 bases, with 10 bases separating them. The CDR3 spans 11 residues. Original data processing: Reference gene primer amplification yielded estimated nucleated cell counts. Here immunoSEQ multiplex PCR was the method, and the copy in TCRdb shows in-frame clones only, minus some. That table supplies the V and J calls and clone size; D and trimming were determined from the DNA. The repertoire consists of about 83,000 clones, with about 86% occurring once and the leading ten covering 22%. The sequencing input was peripheral blood. J is TRBJ1-1 and V is TRBV10-2; D may be TRBD1 (6 bases). The receptor was derived from an elderly woman in a cohort sampled during active or convalescent COVID-19. The CDR3 DNA reads as TGCGCCAGCAGTGAGTTAGGACAGAGTTTCTTT. This translates into CASSELGQSFF.